The 30 T cell receptor beta chains reported below all come from one sample, sequenced in a study of T-cell reconstitution after alpha-beta-depleted transplantation in children. Unique molecular identifiers featured in how the TCRbeta library was prepared. One entry per CDR3 protein results from TCRdb running MiXCR on the PCR reads. Among about 610,000 distinct CDR3 sequences listed, roughly a tenth were seen once. The specimen comprised PBMCs from the stem cell graft donor, sampled from the stem cell graft. The source is a human donor who donated a stem cell graft to a child with acute myeloid leukemia.

A few counts support this clonotype. The V call is TRBV20-1, the J call TRBJ1-2; 8 nucleotides align to TRBD1. The CDR3 extends over 13 amino acids. Germline CDR1 and CDR2: DFQATT and SNEGSKA (reference sequence). With V trimmed by 1 base and J by 13 bases, 11 bases remained unmatched. The CDR3 DNA sequence: TGCAGTGCTAGAGCCGGACAGGGCTTCGCAGGCACCTTC. Residues: CSARAGQGFAGTF.

This clonotype was seen only a few times. The chain has TRBV5-6 and TRBJ1-6; D is unresolved. V shed 0 bases and J shed 4 bases, with 11 bases lying between them. Germline CDR1 and CDR2: SGHDT and YYEEEE. The CDR3 has 16 residues. In DNA, the CDR3 is TGTGCCAGCAGCTTGGCGCCGACTCCTTATAATTCACCCCTCCACTTT. Its translation: CASSLAPTPYNSPLHF.

This clonotype has more than one count but fewer than ten. The chain combines TRBV20-1 with TRBJ2-3; TRBD1 matches at 8 bases. Trimming took 3 bases from V and 3 from J; bases not matched to a gene: 2. Germline V gives CDR1 DFQATT, CDR2 SNEGSKA (reference sequence). The CDR3 has 13 amino acids. The CDR3 DNA follows: TGCAGTGCTAGCGGACAGGGAACAGATACGCAGTATTTT. It codes for CSASGQGTDTQYF.

This clonotype was picked up a small number of times. This chain joins TRBV9 and TRBJ2-3; TRBD1 aligns across 7 bases. The CDR3 runs 16 residues. V lost 2 bases and J lost 1; bases outside the gene matches: 7. The germline V gene has CDR1 SGDLS and CDR2 YYNGEE. CDR3 nucleotide sequence: TGTGCCAGCAGCGTTCGACAGGGAGAGGGCACAGATACGCAGTATTTT. It is translated as CASSVRQGEGTDTQYF.

This clonotype was counted only a few times. The chain links TRBV7-2 to TRBJ2-3, with D hard to call. The V end lost 6 bases, the J end lost 2 bases, and 9 bases lay between the germline ends. This CDR3 region has 13 residues. Germline V lookup: CDR1 SGHTA, CDR2 FQGNSA. The CDR3 loop is CASRPGVTDTQYF. Here the CDR3 DNA reads TGTGCCAGCAGGCCTGGGGTCACAGATACGCAGTATTTT. Variable domain in full (rest from reference TRBV7-2 and TRBJ2-3): GAGVSQSPSNKVTEKGKDVELRCDPISGHTALYWYRQSLGQGLEFLIYFQGNSAPDKSGLPSDRFSAERTGGSVSTLTIQRTQQEDSAVYLCASRPGVTDTQYFGPGTRLTVL.

The CDR3 spells CSANDRGLSEAFF. CDR3 coding DNA: TGCAGTGCTAACGACAGGGGGCTTTCTGAAGCTTTCTTT. The V gene is TRBV20-1, the J gene TRBJ1-1, with TRBD1 matching 10 bases. The germline gives CDR1 DFQATT, CDR2 SNEGSKA (reference sequence). Trimming at V came to 4 bases and at J to 6 bases, leaving 5 bases not matched to a gene. The CDR3 contains 13 residues.

The rearrangement joins TRBV5-1 to TRBJ1-1; 7 nucleotides agree with TRBD1. Germline CDR1 and CDR2: SGHRS and YFSETQ. The ends lost 4 bases at V and 5 bases at J; junction bases unmatched: 8. The CDR3 is made up of 14 amino acids. CDR3 coding DNA: TGCGCCAGCAGCCCTAACCCAGGGGGGACTGAAGCTTTCTTT. Its translation: CASSPNPGGTEAFF. Supplemented by reference TRBV5-1 and TRBJ1-1, the full variable domain reads KAGVTQTPRYLIKTRGQQVTLSCSPISGHRSVSWYQQTPGQGLQFLFEYFSETQRNKGNFPGRFSGRQFSNSRSEMNVSTLELGDSALYLCASSPNPGGTEAFFGQGTRLTVV.

This rearrangement joins TRBV9 to TRBJ2-7; the match to TRBD1 covers 12 bases. J was trimmed by 6 bases and V by 2 bases; bases with no gene match: 6. From germline, CDR1 is SGDLS and CDR2 YYNGEE. The CDR3 consists of 15 residues. CDR3 sequence reads: CASSVAGTGGSEQYF. The CDR3 DNA reads as TGTGCCAGCAGCGTTGCCGGGACAGGGGGCTCCGAGCAGTACTTC.

J is TRBJ2-1 and V is TRBV20-1; no clear D gene. CDR1 is DFQATT, CDR2 SNEGSKA, per germline (reference sequence). The CDR3 spans 16 residues. The ends were cut back, 2 bases at V and 0 bases at J, with 14 bases in the middle. In DNA form, the CDR3 reads TGCAGTGCTAGACGAGGCCCGGTTAGCTCCTACAATGAGCAGTTCTTC. Its translation: CSARRGPVSSYNEQFF.

This clonotype occurred many times. The DNA of the CDR3 is TGTGCCAGCAGCACCCCGGAGGGTCTCCAGGTCGGAGGAGATACGCAGTATTTT. It yields the protein CASSTPEGLQVGGDTQYF. The V and J genes are TRBV11-2 and TRBJ2-3; D is perhaps TRBD2 (6 bases). Germline CDR1 and CDR2: SGHAT and FQNNGV. V was cut by 5 bases and J by 5 bases, with 26 bases left in between. This CDR3 is 18 amino acids long.

The chain joins TRBV7-2 to TRBJ2-7, with D perhaps TRBD2 (6 bases). V was shortened by 7 bases and J by 0 bases, with 22 bases between the two germline ends. Germline loops: CDR1 SGHTA, CDR2 FQGNSA. The CDR3 runs to 17 residues. CDR3 sequence (DNA): TGTGCCAGCACCAACCAGCGGGCCGTAATAAACTCCTACGAGCAGTACTTC. Translated: CASTNQRAVINSYEQYF. Supplemented by reference TRBV7-2 and TRBJ2-7, the full variable domain reads GAGVSQSPSNKVTEKGKDVELRCDPISGHTALYWYRQSLGQGLEFLIYFQGNSAPDKSGLPSDRFSAERTGGSVSTLTIQRTQQEDSAVYLCASTNQRAVINSYEQYFGPGTRLTVT.

This clonotype was observed a handful of times. The chain combines TRBV7-2 with TRBJ2-3; TRBD2 agrees at 10 bases. Losses at the gene ends were 0 bases for V and 2 bases for J; bases not matched to a gene: 5. The CDR3 is made up of 17 amino acids. Germline-derived CDR1 and CDR2 are SGHTA and FQGNSA. CDR3 region: CASSLATLAGNTDTQYF. In DNA, the CDR3 is TGTGCCAGCAGCTTAGCAACACTAGCGGGAAACACAGATACGCAGTATTTT.

There are many counts of this clonotype. The chain is built from TRBV6-4 and TRBJ2-1, with D perhaps being TRBD1 or TRBD2 (5 bases each). Trimming removed 5 bases at V and 5 bases at J, with 16 bases between. Germline V gives CDR1 MRHNA, CDR2 SNTAGT. The CDR3 runs 15 residues. The CDR3 protein is CASSPTVGPNNEQFF. The CDR3, as DNA: TGTGCCAGCAGTCCAACAGTGGGACCCAACAATGAGCAGTTCTTC.

The J gene is TRBJ2-3, the V gene TRBV30; 7 nucleotides agree with TRBD1. The CDR3 has 14 amino acids. V was clipped by 0 bases and J by 2 bases; unmatched bases: 2. The germline V gene encodes CDR1 GTSNPN and CDR2 SVGIG (reference sequence). The CDR3 DNA follows: TGTGCCTGGAGTGTGACAGGGATCACAGATACGCAGTATTTT. Translated, it gives CAWSVTGITDTQYF.

V and J are TRBV28 and TRBJ2-7; 14 bases line up with TRBD2. V shed 3 bases, J shed 6 bases, and the junction held 10 bases outside the gene matches. This CDR3 is built from 17 residues. The germline CDR1 and CDR2 sequences are MDHEN and SYDVKM. CDR3 nucleotides: TGTGCCAGCAGTTTTAGTGGTTGGACTAGCGGGAGGCGCGAGCAGTACTTC. As protein: CASSFSGWTSGRREQYF.

This clonotype showed up just a few times. This chain joins TRBV20-1 and TRBJ2-4, with D maybe TRBD1 (5 bases). Between the trimmed V and J ends, which lost 5 bases and 7 bases, there was a span of 21 bases. The CDR3 totals 15 residues. Germline CDR1 and CDR2: DFQATT and SNEGSKA (reference sequence). Here the CDR3 DNA reads TGCAGTGCTCTGAAACAGGCTCGAATAAAGAACATTCAGTACTTC. It yields the protein CSALKQARIKNIQYF.

This clonotype was counted ten times or more. The chain is built from TRBV10-3 and TRBJ2-1; perhaps TRBD2 as D (7 bases). Trimming stripped 8 bases from V and 0 bases from J, with 26 bases between. Germline lookup yields CDR1 ENHRY and CDR2 SYGVKD. CDR3 length: 19 amino acids. CDR3 coding DNA: TGTGCCATCCTGGGGGCTAGCGGAGTCCCCTCGGGCTCCTACAATGAGCAGTTCTTC. This encodes CAILGASGVPSGSYNEQFF.

This clonotype was detected a few times. The V and J genes are TRBV24-1 and TRBJ2-2; 9 bases align to TRBD2. The CDR3 covers 17 residues. CDR1 is KGHDR and CDR2 is SFDVKD in the germline V gene. Trimming at V came to 3 bases and at J to 2 bases, leaving 6 bases not matched to a gene. CDR3 region: CATSDRSGSYNTGELFF. DNA of the CDR3: TGTGCCACCAGTGATCGTAGCGGGAGTTATAACACCGGGGAGCTGTTTTTT.

In its sample, this clonotype was seen many times. The chain uses TRBV10-3 and TRBJ2-1; 7 bases match TRBD1. V was clipped by 5 bases and J by 15 bases; unmatched bases: 16. CDR1 is ENHRY and CDR2 is SYGVKD in the germline V gene. The CDR3 totals 14 residues. CDR3 nucleotide sequence: TGTGCCATCAGTTTGACTGGGGACAGTCTGGCGCTGTTCTTC. As protein: CAISLTGDSLALFF.

This clonotype was counted between two and nine times. J is TRBJ2-1 and V is TRBV5-1, with D possibly matching TRBD1 (6 bases). Trimming removed 1 base at V and 4 bases at J, with 12 bases between. CDR1 and CDR2 (germline): SGHRS, YFSETQ. The CDR3 consists of 15 residues. The CDR3 DNA sequence: TGCGCCAGCAGCTTGCGGGACAACCGTTACAATGAGCAGTTCTTC. It yields the protein CASSLRDNRYNEQFF.

This clonotype showed up just a few times. This chain links TRBV11-2 with TRBJ2-2; TRBD1 is a possible D gene (6 bases). This CDR3 comprises 18 residues. The V gene lost 4 bases and the J gene lost 6 bases, with 24 bases spanning the gap. Germline values: CDR1 SGHAT, CDR2 FQNNGV. The CDR3 sequence: CASSSSPRQVPMSGELFF. CDR3 nucleotides: TGTGCCAGCAGCTCCTCGCCCAGACAGGTTCCTATGTCCGGGGAGCTGTTTTTT.

The CDR3 loop reads CSAAGSSSYEQYF. The DNA for the CDR3 is TGCAGTGCTGCAGGGTCCAGCTCCTACGAGCAGTACTTC. This chain links TRBV20-1 with TRBJ2-7; possibly TRBD1 for D (5 bases). With 5 bases removed from V and 0 bases from J, the gap between germline ends came to 11 bases. The CDR3 is 13 residues long. Germline V gene sequence: CDR1 DFQATT, CDR2 SNEGSKA (reference sequence).

This clonotype was picked up a small number of times. This chain links TRBV7-9 with TRBJ2-3; possibly TRBD2 for D (5 bases). Germline V CDR1 and CDR2: SEHNR, FQNEAQ (reference sequence). The V end was cut by 5 bases, the J end by 0 bases, with 12 bases between. This CDR3 contains 15 residues. In nucleotides, the CDR3 is TGTGCCAGCAGCGCAGCCGGGATCAGCACAGATACGCAGTATTTT. Translated: CASSAAGISTDTQYF.

This clonotype was observed many times. The chain couples TRBV7-9 to TRBJ2-1; 14 bases match TRBD2. Trimming removed 7 bases from V and 9 bases from J; junction bases left unmatched: 14. Germline CDR1 reads SEHNR; CDR2 reads FQNEAQ (reference sequence). The CDR3 totals 17 residues. The CDR3 reads CASTPFILTSGRGEQFF. Written as DNA, the CDR3 is TGTGCCAGCACCCCATTCATATTGACTAGCGGGAGGGGTGAGCAGTTCTTC.

This clonotype appeared many times. CDR3 nucleotides: TGTGCCAGCTCACCGATCGACAGTAACTATGGCTACACCTTC. Encoded protein: CASSPIDSNYGYTF. V gene TRBV18 combines with J gene TRBJ1-2; D perhaps matches TRBD1 (5 bases). Germline CDR1 and CDR2: KGHSH and LQKENI. This CDR3 is built from 14 residues. The V and J ends lost 3 bases and 1 base respectively, with 9 bases between them.

The gene calls are TRBV30 and TRBJ1-2; D unclear. Germline V gene sequence: CDR1 GTSNPN, CDR2 SVGIG (reference sequence). The CDR3 has 14 amino acids. V was pared by 0 bases and J by 1 base, with 9 bases between. The CDR3 here is CAWSVRPDNYGYTF. In nucleotides, the CDR3 is TGTGCCTGGAGTGTACGACCTGATAACTATGGCTACACCTTC.

This clonotype was observed a handful of times. The chain uses TRBV10-3 and TRBJ2-2; 7 positions agree with TRBD2. Per the germline V gene, CDR1 is ENHRY and CDR2 is SYGVKD. CDR3 size: 14 residues. V dropped 6 bases and J dropped 5; count of bases not matched to a gene: 6. As DNA, the CDR3 is TGTGCCATCAGCCTAGCGGTGGGGACCGGGGAGCTGTTTTTT. Translation: CAISLAVGTGELFF.

This clonotype was observed a few times. V gene TRBV29-1 combines with J gene TRBJ2-4; the D call may be TRBD1 or TRBD2 (5 bases each). The CDR3 runs to 12 residues. The V end was cut by 3 bases, the J end by 8 bases, with 11 bases between. Per germline, CDR1 SQVTM and CDR2 ANQGSEA. CDR3 nucleotides: TGCAGCGTTGATGAGGGGCTCGACATTCAGTACTTC. Amino acid sequence: CSVDEGLDIQYF.

The V and J genes are TRBV6-2 or TRBV6-3 and TRBJ2-5, with D perhaps TRBD1 (6 bases). V was pared by 6 bases and J by 5 bases, with 16 bases between. The CDR3 runs to 14 residues. CDR1 is MNHEY, CDR2 SVGEGT, per germline. The CDR3 DNA is TGTGCCAGCAGGAATCCCCAGGGGCAGGAGACCCAGTACTTC. This gives the protein CASRNPQGQETQYF.

The CDR3 nucleotides read TGTGCCAGCAGCTTGAACGGGGGGTATTATAATTCACCCCTCCACTTT. Translation: CASSLNGGYYNSPLHF. V usage is TRBV5-6 and J usage is TRBJ1-6, with a weak D call TRBD1 (5 bases). CDR1 is SGHDT and CDR2 is YYEEEE in the germline V gene. CDR3 size: 16 residues. Trimming pared 1 base from V and 4 bases from J, leaving 12 bases between. The full variable domain, its missing parts supplied by reference TRBV5-6 and TRBJ1-6, is DAGVTQSPTHLIKTRGQQVTLRCSPKSGHDTVSWYQQALGQGPQFIFQYYEEEERQRGNFPDRFSGHQFPNYSSELNVNALLLGDSALYLCASSLNGGYYNSPLHFGNGTRLTVT.